Listed below are T cell receptor beta chains from one sample, sequenced in a study of cytomegalovirus exposure and HLA in healthy donors. Sequencing was performed with immunoSEQ multiplex PCR; in TCRdb, only in-frame clones are kept and a portion is missing. The sample carries fewer than 150,000 clones, approximately 77% recorded once. The sample taken for sequencing was PBMCs. The source of these receptors is a woman aged 50 to 60 in good health and CMV-seronegative. The CDR3 runs from the conserved cysteine through the conserved F or W. D genes are given only for firm matches. Clone size, where shown, is once, few, many, or a class for clones that have expanded.

>15|TRBV7-2|once|TRBD2|TRBJ2-5
TGTGCCAGCAGCTTGGGGGCGGGGGGGGTGGAGACCCAGTACTTC
CASSLGAGGVETQYF
>18|TRBV10-2|NA|TRBD2|TRBJ2-2
TGCGCCAGCAGTGAGTCGGGACTAGCGTCCCGACTCACCGGGGAGCTGTTTTTT
CASSESGLASRLTGELFF
>19|TRBV27|NA|TRBD1|TRBJ1-3
TGTGCCAGCAGTCTACGGACGCCCGGGACAGGGGTCAGTGGAAACACCATATATTTT
CASSLRTPGTGVSGNTIYF
>14|TRBV10-2|NA|NA|TRBJ2-2
TGCGCCAGCAGTGAGTCAACAGCCAACGGGGAGCTGTTTTTT
CASSESTANGELFF
>17|TRBV7-9|NA|NA|TRBJ1-2
TGTGCCAGCAGCTTAGGCCCCTTCGGAGGAACGACCTATGGCTACACCTTC
CASSLGPFGGTTYGYTF
>15|TRBV7-2|NA|TRBD1|TRBJ1-6
TGTGCCAGCAGCTTAGAAGGGGGCGTTAATTCACCCCTCCACTTT
CASSLEGGVNSPLHF
>15|TRBV4-3|few|TRBD1|TRBJ1-4
TGCGCCAGCAGCCAAGCGTACAGGGGGTTCGAAAAACTGTTTTTT
CASSQAYRGFEKLFF
>11|TRBV5-4|NA|NA|TRBJ1-1
TGTGCCAGCAGCCTGGACAGCGAAGCTTTCTTT
CASSLDSEAFF
>13|TRBV18|NA|NA|TRBJ2-7
TGTGCCAGCTCCCCCGGACAGTCCTACGAGCAGTACTTC
CASSPGQSYEQYF
>13|TRBV19|once|NA|TRBJ1-1
TGTGCCAGTAGTATAAGCAGGGACACTGAAGCTTCCTTT
CASSISRDTEASF
>14|TRBV4-1|NA|NA|TRBJ2-1
TGCGCCAGCAGCCAGGGACTGCGCTCCAATGAGCAGTTCTTC
CASSQGLRSNEQFF
>14|TRBV28|NA|NA|TRBJ2-7
TGTGCCAGCATCATGGCAAGGAGGTCCTACGAGCAGTACTTC
CASIMARRSYEQYF
>14|TRBV4-1|NA|NA|TRBJ1-1
TGCGCCAGCAGCCACTCACAGGGTCTGAGTGAAGCTTTCTTT
CASSHSQGLSEAFF
>15|TRBV5-1|NA|NA|TRBJ1-4
TGCGCCAGCAGGGCCCTCCGAGCGGCTAATGAAAAACTGTTTTTT
CASRALRAANEKLFF
>14|TRBV7-8|NA|TRBD1|TRBJ1-2
TGTGCCAGCAGCCTTTACAGGGGTGAGGATGGCTACACCTTC
CASSLYRGEDGYTF
>12|TRBV28|NA|TRBD1|TRBJ1-1
TGTGCCAGCAGGACGGGACAGGGGTTCGCTTTCTTT
CASRTGQGFAFF
>12|TRBV15|NA|NA|TRBJ2-7
TGTGCCACCAGCAGAGACAGATACGAGCAGTACTTC
CATSRDRYEQYF
>14|TRBV4-2|few|NA|TRBJ1-2
TGTGCCAGCAGCCATGAGCACCGTACCGGTGGCTACACCTTC
CASSHEHRTGGYTF
>13|TRBV18|NA|NA|TRBJ1-1
TGTGCCAGCTCACCTATCCGGGACACTGAAGCTTTCTTT
CASSPIRDTEAFF
>14|TRBV5-4|NA|NA|TRBJ2-7
TGTGCCAGCAGCCCTCACACGGGCTCCTACGAGCAGTACTTC
CASSPHTGSYEQYF
>14|TRBV6-6|NA|TRBD2|TRBJ2-5
TGTGCCAGCAGCCCCGGGGGGGGATCGGGGACCCAGTACTTC
CASSPGGGSGTQYF
>12|TRBV7-9|NA|NA|TRBJ1-1
TGTGCCAGCATCGGGCGGGGGACTGAAGCTTTCTTT
CASIGRGTEAFF
>15|TRBV30|NA|NA|TRBJ1-3
TGTGCCTGGATGATTCCGAGATACCCTGGAAACACCATATATTTT
CAWMIPRYPGNTIYF
>17|TRBV7-2|NA|NA|TRBJ2-1
TGTGCCAGCAGCTTCCAGTTTCCGGGACTTCCCTACAATGAGCAGTTCTTC
CASSFQFPGLPYNEQFF
>12|TRBV6-5|once|TRBD1|TRBJ2-5
TGTGCCAGCAGCGCACAGGGGGAGACCCAGTACTTC
CASSAQGETQYF
>13|TRBV29-1|NA|NA|TRBJ2-2
TGCAGCGTTGGACAGGCCAACACCGGGGAGCTGTTTTTT
CSVGQANTGELFF
>14|TRBV5-1|NA|TRBD2|TRBJ2-1
TGCGCCAGCAGGACTAGCGACTCCTACAATGAGCAGTTCTTC
CASRTSDSYNEQFF
>13|TRBV9|NA|NA|TRBJ1-1
TGTGCCAGCGGTGTTTGGGGGGACACTGAAGCTTTCTTT
CASGVWGDTEAFF
>13|TRBV6-1|NA|TRBD1|TRBJ2-7
TGTGCCAGCAGGGCCGGGACAGCCTACGAGCAGTACTTC
CASRAGTAYEQYF
>14|TRBV5-5|NA|NA|TRBJ2-3
TGTGCCAGCAGCTTGGGAGTCCTCACAGATACGCAGTATTTT
CASSLGVLTDTQYF
>15|TRBV4-2|NA|NA|TRBJ1-5
TGTGCCAGCAGCCAAGATAGGGGTAGCAATCAGCCCCAGCATTTT
CASSQDRGSNQPQHF
>13|TRBV11-2|NA|TRBD1|TRBJ1-6
TGTGCCAGCAGCCGGGACAGGGGTTCACCCCTCCACTTT
CASSRDRGSPLHF
>14|TRBV7-2|NA|NA|TRBJ1-2
TGTGCCAGCAGCTTAGCGACTTCGTCCGGTGGCTACACCTTC
CASSLATSSGGYTF
>16|TRBV15|few|TRBD1|TRBJ2-3
TGTGCCACCAGCGGCTCTTGGACAGGTTCTACAGATACGCAGTATTTT
CATSGSWTGSTDTQYF
>16|TRBV25-1|few|NA|TRBJ1-2
TGTGCCAGCAGTGAACTCGGTGACAGCGCTAACTATGGCTACACCTTC
CASSELGDSANYGYTF
>15|TRBV7-9|NA|TRBD1|TRBJ1-5
TGTGCCAGCAGCTCCCAAGGGACAGTCAATCAGCCCCAGCATTTT
CASSSQGTVNQPQHF
>15|TRBV4-1|NA|NA|TRBJ2-1
TGCGCCAGCAGCCAAGTCGTGGGGCATTACAATGAGCAGTTCTTC
CASSQVVGHYNEQFF
>14|TRBV4-2|NA|NA|TRBJ2-7
TGTGCCAGCAGCCCAGGACAGTCTACCTACGAGCAGTACTTC
CASSPGQSTYEQYF
>16|TRBV5-1|NA|TRBD1|TRBJ2-3
TGCGCCAGCAGCTCCCGGGACAGGGGAGTTTCAGATACGCAGTATTTT
CASSSRDRGVSDTQYF
>14|TRBV28|NA|NA|TRBJ2-2
TGTGCCAGCAGTTTATTGGAGGGTACCGGGGAGCTGTTTTTT
CASSLLEGTGELFF
>16|TRBV6-1|few|NA|TRBJ2-6
TGTGCCAGCAGTGAACCCTTCGGCTCTGGGGCCAACGTCCTGACTTTC
CASSEPFGSGANVLTF
>16|TRBV4-1|NA|NA|TRBJ1-1
TGCGCCAGCAGCCAAGATTCGGGGTTCAAGAACACTGAAGCTTTCTTT
CASSQDSGFKNTEAFF
>15|TRBV10-3|few|TRBD1|TRBJ2-2
TGTGCCATCAACGCAGGACAGGGAGACACCGGGGAGCTGTTTTTT
CAINAGQGDTGELFF
>15|TRBV5-4|NA|NA|TRBJ2-2
TGTGCCAGCAGCTTGGACAGTACGAACACCGGGGAGCTGTTTTTT
CASSLDSTNTGELFF
>15|TRBV7-2|NA|TRBD1|TRBJ1-5
TGTGCCAGCAGCCCGACAGGGCATAGCAATCAGCCCCAGCATTTT
CASSPTGHSNQPQHF
>15|TRBV10-3|few|NA|TRBJ2-2
TGTGCCATCAGGGGGGGGCAGGGCGGCACCGGGGAGCTGTTTTTT
CAIRGGQGGTGELFF
>15|TRBV6-1|NA|NA|TRBJ2-2
TGTGCCAGCAGTGAACTTACAGGGAGCACCGGGGAGCTGTTTTTT
CASSELTGSTGELFF
>13|TRBV30|few|NA|TRBJ2-5
TGTGCCTGGAGTGTAATATTGCAAGAGACCCAGTACTTC
CAWSVILQETQYF